The TCR beta chain under discussion was sequenced for a study of vaccination and CD4 T cells after COVID-19. Study-wide context: Drawing of post-COVID samples took place a median about 100 days after diagnosis (range 35 to 161). Overall study findings and caveats: With convalescent patients, a median roughly 88% of reactive clones emerged solely after vaccination.

CDR3 length equals 14 residues. The germline V gene encodes CDR1 MDHEN and CDR2 SYDVKM. The Oncomine TCR Beta short-read assay was applied to DNA of cultured CD4+ T cells. Genomic DNA was drawn out of CD4+ T cells grown in culture. TCRdb reprocessed the PCR reads with MiXCR, giving one entry per CDR3 protein. Of under 30,000 distinct CDR3 sequences listed, about two fifths are singletons. This clonotype turned up a few times. Its antigen is still unknown. Time point described: late sampling 161 to 241 days after vaccination in a few convalescent patients. Treatment reported: roughly 10-day PBMC culture with coronavirus spike peptide pools or control peptides (ViraFEST assay). ViraFEST grew antigen-specific T cells using peptide pools, then sequenced TCRs.

The sample here was CD4+ T cells from blood, cultured in vitro, taken about 7 months after SARS-CoV-2 vaccination. The origin of this receptor is a human donor who had recovered from COVID-19. The V call is TRBV28, the J call TRBJ2-7; the D gene is possibly TRBD1 (6 bases). The J call may be incorrect, as the DNA end agrees better with TRBJ2-5. CDR3 in amino acids: CASNDRTDQETQYF. The CDR3 bases are TGTGCCAGCAATGACAGGACCGATCAAGAGACCCAGTACTTC.